This is a list of T cell receptor beta chains from one sample in a study of shared clonotypes between healthy human individuals. Assay used: immunoSEQ multiplex PCR; TCRdb lists only in-frame clones, some missing. The table records about 2.4 million clones, roughly 93% of them present only once. Source material: naive CD4+ T cells from PBMCs. These receptor sequences come from a man aged 18 to 29 in good health. Some clones in this sample may be carry-over from other donors' samples. Both conserved end residues are part of each CDR3. A D gene is named only where the DNA matches it firmly. Clone sizes are given selectively: once, few, many, or a class where the clone is expanded.

clone_size,d_call,j_call,v_call,cdr3_length,cdr3_aa,cdr3_nt
-,-,TRBJ2-1,TRBV7-2,13,CASSSDWYNEQFF,TGTGCCAGCAGCTCAGACTGGTACAATGAGCAGTTCTTC
-,TRBD1,TRBJ1-6,TRBV15,15,CATSRGRQGDSPLHF,TGTGCCACCAGCAGGGGGAGACAGGGCGATTCACCCCTCCACTTT
-,-,TRBJ1-4,TRBV14,14,CASSQDWRAEKLFF,TGTGCCAGCAGCCAAGATTGGCGGGCCGAAAAACTGTTTTTT
-,TRBD2,TRBJ2-7,TRBV27,15,CASSLSGTSGYEQYF,TGTGCCAGCAGTTTATCGGGGACTAGCGGCTACGAGCAGTACTTC
once,-,TRBJ1-3,TRBV7-2,18,CASSLAHRDFYSGNTIYF,TGTGCCAGCAGCTTAGCCCACCGGGACTTCTACTCTGGAAACACCATATATTTT
-,-,TRBJ2-7,TRBV7-9,15,CASSLGLPALGEQYF,TGTGCCAGCAGCTTAGGGCTCCCAGCCCTGGGGGAGCAGTACTTC
-,-,TRBJ2-7,TRBV18,13,CASSPAVAYEQYF,TGTGCCAGCTCACCGGCGGTAGCCTACGAGCAGTACTTC
-,TRBD1,TRBJ2-3,TRBV6-5,16,CASSSRTGGFPDTQYF,TGTGCCAGCAGTTCAAGGACAGGGGGATTCCCAGATACGCAGTATTTT
-,-,TRBJ1-4,TRBV6-5,15,CASMVGGQPNEKLFF,TGTGCCAGCATGGTTGGTGGGCAGCCTAATGAAAAACTGTTTTTT
-,TRBD2,TRBJ2-5,TRBV7-3,14,CASSIAGSQETQYF,TGTGCCAGCAGCATAGCGGGAAGTCAAGAGACCCAGTACTTC
-,-,TRBJ2-7,TRBV5-1,14,CASSLDRATYEQYF,TGCGCCAGCAGCTTGGACAGGGCAACCTACGAGCAGTACTTC
-,-,TRBJ1-1,TRBV7-2,14,CASSLPPGSTEAFF,TGTGCCAGCAGCTTACCCCCGGGAAGTACTGAAGCTTTCTTT
-,-,TRBJ1-2,TRBV4-3,15,CASSQDSTFLYGYTF,TGCGCCAGCAGCCAAGATAGTACATTCCTCTATGGCTACACCTTC
-,TRBD2,TRBJ2-2,TRBV7-2,18,CASSLRTSGRAVSGELFF,TGTGCCAGCAGCTTGAGGACTAGCGGGAGGGCCGTTTCCGGGGAGCTGTTTTTT
-,-,TRBJ1-2,TRBV29-1,13,CSVEVVRGGGYTF,TGCAGCGTTGAAGTGGTACGGGGGGGAGGCTACACCTTC
-,-,TRBJ2-2,TRBV6-5,13,CASSSANTGELFF,TGTGCCAGCAGTTCTGCGAACACCGGGGAGCTGTTTTTT
-,-,TRBJ1-1,TRBV28,15,CASLPQGLLNTEAFF,TGTGCCAGCCTCCCACAGGGCCTTCTGAACACTGAAGCTTTCTTT
-,-,TRBJ2-5,TRBV6-1,13,CASTRARVETQYF,TGTGCCAGCACCCGAGCCCGTGTAGAGACCCAGTACTTC
once,TRBD1,TRBJ2-3,TRBV6-1,15,CASSDVGTGTDTQYF,TGTGCCAGCAGTGATGTTGGGACAGGCACAGATACGCAGTATTTT
-,TRBD1,TRBJ1-4,TRBV25-1,15,CASSESRGRGEKLFF,TGTGCCAGCAGTGAGAGCAGGGGGCGCGGAGAAAAACTGTTTTTT
-,TRBD1,TRBJ2-3,TRBV30,16,CAWSVGQGPTSDTQYF,TGTGCCTGGAGTGTCGGACAGGGGCCTACCTCAGATACGCAGTATTTT
-,TRBD1,TRBJ2-7,TRBV7-9,14,CASSTQTGGYEQYF,TGTGCCAGCAGCACACAGACAGGGGGCTACGAGCAGTACTTC
-,-,TRBJ2-3,TRBV5-4,14,CASSQTQRTDTQYF,TGTGCCAGCAGCCAGACCCAGCGCACAGATACGCAGTATTTT
-,TRBD2,TRBJ2-3,TRBV7-6,15,CASTGGASWADTQYF,TGTGCCAGCACGGGGGGGGCTTCCTGGGCAGATACGCAGTATTTT
once,-,TRBJ1-2,TRBV6-5,13,CASSLREAIGYTF,TGTGCCAGCAGCCTCCGGGAGGCCATTGGCTACACCTTC
-,TRBD2,TRBJ2-1,TRBV5-4,14,CASTRTSGHNEQFF,TGTGCCAGCACCCGGACTAGCGGACACAATGAGCAGTTCTTC
-,TRBD1,TRBJ1-1,TRBV19,15,CASSIGRQGGTEAFF,TGTGCCAGTAGTATAGGTCGACAGGGGGGGACTGAAGCTTTCTTT
-,TRBD2,TRBJ2-7,TRBV9,17,CASSVGGAGVSFNEQYF,TGTGCCAGCAGCGTAGGAGGAGCGGGAGTGTCGTTTAACGAGCAGTACTTC
-,TRBD2,TRBJ2-1,TRBV2,17,CASSVGVSGRAKGEQFF,TGTGCCAGCAGTGTTGGCGTCAGCGGGAGGGCTAAAGGTGAGCAGTTCTTC
-,-,TRBJ2-2,TRBV4-2,12,CASSQGPGELFF,TGTGCCAGCAGCCAAGGGCCCGGGGAGCTGTTTTTT
-,-,TRBJ2-1,TRBV7-3,15,CASSYDLTRYNEQFF,TGTGCCAGCAGCTACGACTTGACCCGATACAATGAGCAGTTCTTC
-,TRBD1,TRBJ2-2,TRBV5-1,14,CASAGTVSTGELFF,TGCGCCAGCGCCGGGACAGTGAGCACCGGGGAGCTGTTTTTT
-,-,TRBJ2-5,TRBV5-1,13,CASSLSFRETQYF,TGCGCCAGCAGCTTAAGTTTTCGGGAGACCCAGTACTTC
-,TRBD2,TRBJ2-5,TRBV11-2,17,CASSLTSGRAGRETQYF,TGTGCCAGCAGCTTGACTAGCGGGAGGGCCGGCCGGGAGACCCAGTACTTC
-,-,TRBJ2-7,TRBV7-9,14,CASSFRDDPHEQYF,TGTGCCAGCAGCTTTCGGGATGATCCCCACGAGCAGTACTTC
once,TRBD2,TRBJ2-1,TRBV2,18,CASSELAGVPSSYNEQFF,TGTGCCAGCAGTGAACTAGCGGGAGTCCCAAGCTCCTACAATGAGCAGTTCTTC
-,-,TRBJ1-4,TRBV2,15,CASSGIVRTNEKLFF,TGTGCCAGCAGTGGGATAGTAAGAACTAATGAAAAACTGTTTTTT
-,-,TRBJ2-3,TRBV19,14,CASRIRPSTDTQYF,TGTGCCAGTAGAATTCGGCCAAGCACAGATACGCAGTATTTT
-,-,TRBJ2-5,TRBV2,12,CASTAVRETQYF,TGTGCCAGCACGGCGGTCCGGGAGACCCAGTACTTC
-,TRBD1,TRBJ1-5,TRBV19,15,CARPQGAPPGQPQHF,TGTGCCAGACCGCAGGGGGCTCCTCCAGGGCAGCCCCAGCATTTT
-,-,TRBJ1-3,TRBV9,15,CASRRGDTSGNTIYF,TGTGCCAGCAGGAGGGGGGACACCTCTGGAAACACCATATATTTT
-,-,TRBJ2-3,TRBV5-1,13,CASSRDNTDTQYF,TGCGCCAGCAGCCGGGACAACACAGATACGCAGTATTTT
-,TRBD2,TRBJ2-5,TRBV29-1,15,CSVRLAGGIGETQYF,TGCAGCGTTCGATTAGCGGGAGGGATCGGGGAGACCCAGTACTTC
-,-,TRBJ1-1,TRBV19,11,CASDENHEAFF,TGTGCCAGCGATGAGAACCACGAAGCTTTCTTT
-,TRBD1,TRBJ2-7,TRBV4-1,14,CASSQEGQVGEQYF,TGCGCCAGCAGCCAGGAAGGACAGGTGGGCGAGCAGTACTTC
-,TRBD1,TRBJ1-5,TRBV19,17,CASSNKLGGTANQPQHF,TGTGCCAGTAGCAACAAACTTGGAGGGACAGCTAATCAGCCCCAGCATTTT
-,-,TRBJ1-2,TRBV29-1,13,CSVATGEGYGYTF,TGCAGCGTTGCCACGGGGGAAGGCTATGGCTACACCTTC
-,-,TRBJ2-6,TRBV2,15,CASSGIRAGANVLTF,TGTGCCAGCAGTGGTATCCGGGCTGGGGCCAACGTCCTGACTTTC
-,-,TRBJ1-2,TRBV6-5,13,CASSFGQVDGYTF,TGTGCCAGCAGTTTTGGGCAGGTCGATGGCTACACCTTC
-,-,TRBJ2-3,TRBV29-1,14,CSVEVRAAGDTQYF,TGCAGCGTTGAAGTTCGTGCAGCGGGAGATACGCAGTATTTT
-,-,TRBJ2-7,TRBV11-3,13,CASSLDGDQEQYF,TGTGCCAGCAGCTTAGATGGGGACCAAGAGCAGTACTTC
-,TRBD2,TRBJ2-1,TRBV7-2,16,CASRYSGRAEGNEQFF,TGTGCCAGCAGATATAGCGGGAGGGCCGAGGGGAATGAGCAGTTCTTC
-,-,TRBJ2-1,TRBV28,15,CASSLRGRAYNEQFF,TGTGCCAGCAGTTTAAGGGGGAGGGCCTACAATGAGCAGTTCTTC
-,TRBD2,TRBJ2-1,TRBV10-3,15,CATSRASGADNEQFF,TGTGCCACCTCACGGGCTAGCGGCGCCGACAATGAGCAGTTCTTC
once,-,TRBJ2-7,TRBV19,15,CASSSGGRSPYEQYF,TGTGCCAGTAGTAGTGGGGGGCGCTCCCCGTACGAGCAGTACTTC
-,-,TRBJ2-5,TRBV18,15,CASSPLLANQETQYF,TGTGCCAGCTCACCACTTCTAGCGAACCAAGAGACCCAGTACTTC
-,TRBD1,TRBJ2-7,TRBV30,13,CAWRVDRDSEQYF,TGTGCCTGGAGGGTGGACAGGGATAGCGAGCAGTACTTC
-,-,TRBJ1-4,TRBV5-5,12,CASSLERSKLFF,TGTGCCAGCAGCTTGGAGCGTTCAAAACTGTTTTTT
-,-,TRBJ1-3,TRBV28,13,CASISPTGNTIYF,TGTGCCAGCATTTCCCCAACTGGAAACACCATATATTTT